The 6 T cell receptor beta chains below were found in one sample sequenced in a study of vaccination and CD4 T cells after COVID-19. For these receptors, no antigen is known. Specified treatment: approximately 9-day PBMC culture with coronavirus spike peptide pools or control peptides (ViraFEST assay). The study sequenced cultured CD4+ T cell DNA using the Oncomine TCR Beta short-read assay. Each CDR3 protein is one row after TCRdb ran MiXCR on the PCR reads. The table lists about 20,000 distinct CDR3 sequences, 60% of them singletons, with 8.5% to 10% in the top ten. The material was CD4+ T cells from blood, cultured in vitro, obtained after SARS-CoV-2 vaccination. Source of these receptors: a human donor who had recovered from COVID-19.

This clonotype was seen a few times. The V and J genes are TRBV19 and TRBJ2-1, with no clear D. There are 12 residues in the CDR3. The V end was cut by 9 bases, the J end by 6 bases, with 12 bases between. Germline V CDR1 and CDR2: LNHDA, SQIVND (reference sequence). The CDR3, as DNA: TGTGCCAGCAGCTTTCGGGCCAATGAGCAGTTCTTC. It translates to CASSFRANEQFF.

The gene calls are TRBV5-1 and TRBJ1-2, with TRBD1 matching 12 bases. Germline loops: CDR1 SGHRS, CDR2 YFSETQ. This CDR3 spans 17 amino acids. J gave up 7 bases and V 0 bases, and 10 bases lay outside the gene matches. This chain's CDR3 is CASSLDVLGQGAGGYTF. The CDR3 DNA reads TGCGCCAGCAGCTTGGACGTACTGGGACAGGGGGCAGGTGGCTACACCTTC.

In its sample, this clonotype was seen a few times. This chain joins TRBV7-8 and TRBJ2-4, with D unresolved. CDR1 is SGHVS, CDR2 FQNEAQ, per germline. This CDR3 comprises 17 residues. V lost 0 bases and J lost 3, with 15 bases in between. The CDR3 sequence is CASSLALGPPSKNIQYF. The CDR3 DNA follows: TGTGCCAGCAGCTTAGCGTTGGGCCCCCCTAGCAAAAACATTCAGTACTTC.

This chain links TRBV6-1 with TRBJ2-7, with TRBD1 as a possible D gene (5 bases). This CDR3 region has 13 residues. The V end was cut by 7 bases, the J end by 3 bases, with 13 bases between. The germline gives CDR1 MNHNS, CDR2 SASEGT. CDR3 in DNA: TGTGCCAGCATATCGCCAGGGAACTACGAGCAGTACTTC. This gives the protein CASISPGNYEQYF.

This clonotype has only a few counts. The chain employs TRBV7-3 and TRBJ1-5; 8 nucleotides align to TRBD1. Per germline, CDR1 SGHTA and CDR2 FQGTGA. The V segment lost 5 bases and the J segment 6 bases; nucleotides outside the gene matches: 6. The CDR3 is made up of 14 amino acids. In nucleotides, the CDR3 is TGTGCCAGCAGCCCTGACAGGGGTGGTCAGCCCCAGCATTTT. Encoded protein: CASSPDRGGQPQHF.

Written as DNA, the CDR3 is TGTGCCAGCAGCTTAGTTAGCGGGAGCGGCAATGAGCAGTTCTTC. Translated, it gives CASSLVSGSGNEQFF. V usage is TRBV7-2 and J usage is TRBJ2-1, with 9 bases matching TRBD2. Losses at the gene ends were 1 base for V and 6 bases for J; bases not matched to a gene: 4. Per germline, CDR1 SGHTA and CDR2 FQGNSA. The CDR3 covers 15 residues.